The rows below give T cell receptor beta chains drawn from one sample of a study of T-cell reconstitution after alpha-beta-depleted transplantation in children. TCRdb used MiXCR to reprocess the PCR reads, holding one entry per CDR3 protein. The sample has over 150,000 distinct CDR3 sequences; around 7% are singletons. Sequenced material: PBMCs, taken before TCRalphabeta/CD19-depleted stem cell transplant. The receptors were sampled from a boy aged 2 to 10 with acute lymphoblastic leukemia, due to receive a stem cell transplant. Each CDR3 is given with its conserved first and last residue. A D gene is named only where the DNA matches it firmly. Expanded clones are given a class, and other clones once, few, many or no size at all.

D,V,length,size,J,CDR3,DNA
TRBD1,TRBV10-3,15,many,TRBJ1-5,CAISKETGGNQPQHF,TGTGCCATCAGCAAAGAGACAGGGGGCAATCAGCCCCAGCATTTT
TRBD1,TRBV29-1,13,many,TRBJ1-2,CSVPDRGTYGYTF,TGCAGCGTGCCCGACAGGGGAACTTATGGCTACACCTTC
TRBD1,TRBV28,17,NA,TRBJ2-1,CASSFFYKGGRSNEQFF,TGTGCCAGCAGTTTTTTTTATAAAGGGGGCAGGTCCAATGAGCAGTTCTTC
TRBD2,TRBV28,14,many,TRBJ2-7,CASRTSSGSYEQYF,TGTGCCAGCAGAACCTCTAGCGGGAGTTACGAGCAGTACTTC
NA,TRBV20-1,13,many,TRBJ2-5,CSAPNGGQETQYF,TGCAGTGCTCCAAACGGGGGACAAGAGACCCAGTACTTC
NA,TRBV18,16,many,TRBJ1-3,CASSPWDTSSGNTIYF,TGTGCCAGCTCACCTTGGGACACCTCCTCTGGAAACACCATATATTTT
TRBD1,TRBV27,14,many,TRBJ2-1,CASSLSQGAGKQFF,TGTGCCAGCAGTTTATCCCAGGGGGCAGGAAAGCAGTTCTTC
TRBD1,TRBV4-2,14,NA,TRBJ2-2,CASSFDRVGGELFF,TGTGCCAGCAGCTTCGACAGGGTGGGTGGGGAGCTGTTTTTT
NA,TRBV28,15,few,TRBJ2-5,CASRLRFPPQETQYF,TGTGCCAGCAGGCTACGGTTTCCTCCACAAGAGACCCAGTACTTC
NA,TRBV20-1,14,few,TRBJ1-4,CSARDGRRNEKLFF,TGCAGTGCTAGAGATGGACGGAGAAATGAAAAACTGTTTTTT
NA,TRBV14,15,many,TRBJ1-4,CASSHRTERREKLFF,TGTGCCAGCAGCCACCGGACGGAGAGACGTGAAAAACTGTTTTTT
NA,TRBV24-1,14,NA,TRBJ1-1,CATSDTGTDTEAFF,TGTGCCACCAGTGACACCGGGACGGACACTGAAGCTTTCTTT
NA,TRBV7-9,10,many,TRBJ1-2,CASSSGGYTF,TGTGCCAGCAGCTCCGGTGGCTACACCTTC
TRBD1,TRBV12-3/TRBV12-4,13,NA,TRBJ1-6,CASTGQANSPLHF,TGTGCCAGCACAGGACAGGCAAATTCACCCCTCCACTTT
TRBD2,TRBV12-3/TRBV12-4,14,NA,TRBJ2-7,CASSFTSGGYEQYF,TGTGCCAGCAGTTTTACTAGCGGGGGTTACGAGCAGTACTTC
TRBD2,TRBV6-1,15,many,TRBJ2-3,CASGKVAGGQDTQYF,TGTGCCAGCGGGAAGGTAGCGGGGGGGCAAGATACGCAGTATTTT